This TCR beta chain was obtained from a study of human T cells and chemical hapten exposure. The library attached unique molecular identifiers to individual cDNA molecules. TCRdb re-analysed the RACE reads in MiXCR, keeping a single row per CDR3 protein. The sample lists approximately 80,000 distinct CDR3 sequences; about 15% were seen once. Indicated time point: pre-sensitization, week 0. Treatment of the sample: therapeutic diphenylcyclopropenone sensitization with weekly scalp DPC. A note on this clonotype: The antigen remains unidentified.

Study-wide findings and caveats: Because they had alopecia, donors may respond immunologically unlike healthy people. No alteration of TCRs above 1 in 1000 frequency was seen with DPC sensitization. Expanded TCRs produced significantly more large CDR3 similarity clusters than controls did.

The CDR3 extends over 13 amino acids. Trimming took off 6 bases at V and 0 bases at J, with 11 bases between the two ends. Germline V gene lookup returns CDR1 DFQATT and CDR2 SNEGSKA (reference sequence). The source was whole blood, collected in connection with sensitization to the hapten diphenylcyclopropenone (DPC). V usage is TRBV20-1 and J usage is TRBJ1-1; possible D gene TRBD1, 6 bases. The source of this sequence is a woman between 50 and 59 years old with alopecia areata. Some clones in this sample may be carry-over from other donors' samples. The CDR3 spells CSALKGVNTEAFF. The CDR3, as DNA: TGCAGTGCCCTAAAGGGGGTGAACACTGAAGCTTTCTTT.